These 14 T cell receptor beta chains came from one sample sequenced in a study of blood T cells in healthy people across ages. The authors ran a second PCR of 7 to 11 cycles using a sample-barcoded 5' primer and a J-beta primer mix. Each CDR3 protein gets one entry after TCRdb re-called the 5' RACE reads with MiXCR. The sample yields some 700,000 distinct CDR3 sequences, 40% to 45% seen once. The sequenced material came from blood. The receptors derive from a woman in her sixties in good health.

This clonotype has at least ten counts. The chain links TRBV5-1 to TRBJ2-1; 15 positions match TRBD2. The CDR3 extends over 17 amino acids. With 4 bases clipped from V and 12 bases from J, the junction kept 14 bases outside the gene matches. Per the germline V gene, CDR1 is SGHRS and CDR2 is YFSETQ. The CDR3 sequence is CASSPGLAGGQPTAQFF. Written as DNA, the CDR3 is TGCGCCAGCAGCCCGGGACTAGCGGGGGGCCAACCCACTGCGCAGTTCTTC.

The chain employs TRBV29-1 and TRBJ1-1; the match to TRBD1 covers 7 bases. V lost 7 bases to trimming and J lost 0 bases; unmatched junction nucleotides: 8. This CDR3 is built from 14 residues. CDR1 and CDR2 (germline): SQVTM, ANQGSEA. CDR3 DNA: TGCAGCGGGGTTACAGGGGCGGTGAACACTGAAGCTTTCTTT. Protein sequence: CSGVTGAVNTEAFF.

The rearrangement joins TRBV7-9 to TRBJ2-1; TRBD2 matches at 9 bases. CDR3 size: 14 residues. Germline values: CDR1 SEHNR, CDR2 FQNEAQ (reference sequence). Trimming cost V 3 bases and J 7 bases; bases outside gene matches: 4. The CDR3 DNA follows: TGTGCCAGCAGCTTTAGCGGGAGAGGAAATGAGCAGTTCTTC. It is translated as CASSFSGRGNEQFF. The variable domain in full, with the rest retrieved from reference TRBV7-9 and TRBJ2-1, is DTGVSQNPRHKITKRGQNVTFRCDPISEHNRLYWYRQTLGQGPEFLTYFQNEAQLEKSRLLSDRFSAERPKGSFSTLEIQRTEQGDSAMYLCASSFSGRGNEQFFGPGTRLTVL.

V usage is TRBV7-3 and J usage is TRBJ2-3; D call uncertain. Per the germline V gene, CDR1 is SGHTA and CDR2 is FQGTGA. This CDR3 region has 13 residues. Between the trimmed V and J ends, which lost 6 bases and 7 bases, there was a span of 14 bases. CDR3 region: CASRNPPRNTQYF. As DNA, the CDR3 is TGTGCCAGCAGGAACCCGCCGAGAAATACGCAGTATTTT. Full variable domain (missing parts from reference TRBV7-3 and TRBJ2-3): GAGVSQTPSNKVTEKGKYVELRCDPISGHTALYWYRQSLGQGPEFLIYFQGTGAADDSGLPNDRFFAVRPEGSVSTLKIQRTERGDSAVYLCASRNPPRNTQYFGPGTRLTVL.

The chain recombines TRBV20-1 with TRBJ1-1, with D uncertain. The germline CDR1 and CDR2 sequences are DFQATT and SNEGSKA (reference sequence). The CDR3 totals 15 residues. Between the trimmed V and J ends, which lost 3 bases and 1 base, there was a span of 15 bases. The CDR3 region is CSARNPGTPNTEAFF. In DNA form, the CDR3 reads TGCAGTGCTAGGAATCCAGGTACCCCGAACACTGAAGCTTTCTTT.

The chain joins TRBV7-9 to TRBJ2-5; 9 bases are a match to TRBD1. TRBJ2-7 matches the DNA end more closely, so the J call is doubtful. This CDR3 region has 15 residues. Germline loops: CDR1 SEHNR, CDR2 FQNEAQ (reference sequence). DNA of the CDR3: TGTGCCAGCATCCCCACGTACGGGACAGGGCACGAGCAGTACTTC. This gives the protein CASIPTYGTGHEQYF.

This clonotype was recorded a few times. The rearrangement links TRBV27 to TRBJ2-7; 9 nucleotides agree with TRBD1. This CDR3 spans 14 amino acids. Losses at the gene ends were 5 bases for V and 3 bases for J; bases not matched to a gene: 5. The V gene's germline CDR1 is MNHEY and CDR2 SMNVEV (reference sequence). The CDR3 DNA follows: TGTGCCAGCAGTAAAGGACAGGGGCTCTACGAGCAGTACTTC. Translated: CASSKGQGLYEQYF.

In its sample, this clonotype was seen a few times. The CDR3 region has the DNA TGTGCAGCTGGGGGGGCCTACGAGCAGTACTTC. Translating it yields CAAGGAYEQYF. The chain is built from TRBV7-9 and TRBJ2-7; TRBD2 aligns across 7 bases. CDR1 is SEHNR and CDR2 is FQNEAQ in the germline V gene (reference sequence). The CDR3 totals 11 residues.

The chain links TRBV7-2 to TRBJ2-7; tentatively, D is TRBD1 or TRBD2 (6 bases each). Between the trimmed V and J ends, which lost 2 bases and 3 bases, there was a span of 17 bases. Germline V gene sequence: CDR1 SGHTA, CDR2 FQGNSA. The CDR3 runs to 16 residues. CDR3 DNA sequence: TGTGCCAGCAGCTTACCTAATAGTAGGGGGGTCTACGAGCAGTACTTC. Translated: CASSLPNSRGVYEQYF.

The rearrangement links TRBV9 to TRBJ2-7, with D possibly being TRBD2 (6 bases). The end of the DNA is better explained by TRBJ2-5, so the J call may be wrong. Germline loops: CDR1 SGDLS, CDR2 YYNGEE. This CDR3 has 15 residues. This CDR3 reads CASSVGSSVQETQYF. The CDR3 DNA sequence: TGTGCCAGCAGCGTAGGGTCTAGCGTACAAGAGACCCAGTACTTC.

The J gene is TRBJ1-1, the V gene TRBV7-9; no reliable D call. V lost 1 base to trimming and J lost 0 bases, with 6 bases between them. The CDR3 totals 14 residues. The germline gives CDR1 SEHNR, CDR2 FQNEAQ (reference sequence). CDR3 DNA sequence: TGTGCCAGCAGCTTAGGTGTCATGAACACTGAAGCTTTCTTT. Amino acid sequence: CASSLGVMNTEAFF.

The gene calls are TRBV20-1 and TRBJ2-1; 10 nucleotides match TRBD2. V dropped 6 bases and J dropped 5; count of bases not matched to a gene: 10. The CDR3 spans 15 residues. Germline lookup yields CDR1 DFQATT and CDR2 SNEGSKA (reference sequence). The CDR3 DNA reads as TGCAGTGCCCAGATCGGGCTAGCGGGAGACAATGAGCAGTTCTTC. Amino acids: CSAQIGLAGDNEQFF.

The V gene is TRBV3-1, the J gene TRBJ2-7, with 7 bases lining up with TRBD2. The germline gives CDR1 LGHDT, CDR2 YNNKEL (reference sequence). Losses at the gene ends were 1 base for V and 0 bases for J; bases not matched to a gene: 6. The CDR3 extends over 16 amino acids. In DNA, the CDR3 is TGTGCCAGCAGCCAAGGGCGGGGGTGGAACTCCTACGAGCAGTACTTC. Residues: CASSQGRGWNSYEQYF.

This clonotype was detected many times. V and J are TRBV27 and TRBJ2-5; no definite D call. Trimming cost V 3 bases and J 4 bases, with 9 bases left between them. The CDR3 runs 13 residues. CDR1 and CDR2 (germline): MNHEY, SMNVEV (reference sequence). The CDR3 here is CASSFSTAETQYF. CDR3 coding DNA: TGTGCCAGCAGTTTCAGTACTGCAGAGACCCAGTACTTC.